A selection of T cell receptor beta chains follows, all from one sample in a study of identical twins. TCRdb re-called the 5' RACE reads with MiXCR, one entry per CDR3 protein. The sample holds 200,000 or so distinct CDR3 sequences, approximately 16% seen once. These data are also associated with another study on T cells expressing NK-cell markers.

Sequencing used CD8+ T cells sorted from blood. The receptor set was obtained from a woman aged 18-29 years in good health. CDR3s include the opening cysteine and the closing phenylalanine or tryptophan. D genes are given only for firm matches. Rows give clone size only sometimes, using once, few, many, or a class for an expanded clone.

v_call	j_call	d_call	clone_size	cdr3_nt	cdr3_aa
TRBV20-1	TRBJ2-2	TRBD1	-	TGCAGTGCTAGAGAACCCGGGACAGGGAACACCGGGGAGCTGTTTTTT	CSAREPGTGNTGELFF
TRBV5-4	TRBJ2-7	-	few	TGTGCCAGCAGCTTCCGCGGGGGCGACTACGAGCAGTACTTC	CASSFRGGDYEQYF
TRBV20-1	TRBJ2-5	-	few	TGCAGTGCTAGAGACACGTGGGAGACCCAGTACTTC	CSARDTWETQYF
TRBV9	TRBJ1-1	-	-	TGTGCCAGCAGCGTAGCAGGGTCTGGGGTTAGGACTGAAGCTTTCTTT	CASSVAGSGVRTEAFF
TRBV7-8	TRBJ2-2	-	-	TGTGCCAGCAGTTGGCTGGAGACGGGCACCGGGGAGCTGTTTTTT	CASSWLETGTGELFF
TRBV12-5	TRBJ2-7	-	-	TGTGCTAGTGGTCCCGCCCCCGGGAAACCCTACGAGCAGTACTTC	CASGPAPGKPYEQYF
TRBV12-3/TRBV12-4	TRBJ2-1	-	many	TGTGCCAGCAAGGAGGGTACCTACAATGAGCAGTTCTTC	CASKEGTYNEQFF
TRBV7-2	TRBJ2-3	-	-	TGTGCCAGCAGTTGGAGGGTTGCCTCGAGGGTAGATACGCAGTATTTT	CASSWRVASRVDTQYF
TRBV6-4	TRBJ2-1	-	few	TGTGCCAGCAGTGACAGTAGCCAGGGATTCAATGAGCAGTTCTTC	CASSDSSQGFNEQFF
TRBV20-1	TRBJ2-5	TRBD2	-	TGCAGTGGTAGAGGGCTAGCGGGGGAGACCCAGTACTTC	CSGRGLAGETQYF
TRBV30	TRBJ1-2	-	few	TGTGCCTGGGCAATCAGTCCGGGACAAAGCTATGGCTACACCTTC	CAWAISPGQSYGYTF
TRBV7-8	TRBJ2-7	-	-	TGTGCCAGCAGCTCCGGGGCCGGACCCTCCTACGAGCAGTACTTC	CASSSGAGPSYEQYF
TRBV29-1	TRBJ1-2	-	-	TGCAGCGTTGGCAGGGGAGACGGCTACACCTTC	CSVGRGDGYTF
TRBV7-2	TRBJ2-5	-	-	TGTGCCAGCAGCTTAGCCGACCACGGGGCGGAGACCCAGTACTTC	CASSLADHGAETQYF
TRBV12-3/TRBV12-4	TRBJ1-1	-	-	TGTGCCAGCAGTACCGCCATCCTGGACACTGAAGCTTTCTTT	CASSTAILDTEAFF
TRBV10-3	TRBJ2-7	TRBD2	few	TGTGCCAGGTTTATGGGGCGGGAGGTCACCCAGCAGTACTTC	CARFMGREVTQQYF